A selection of T cell receptor beta chains follows, all from one sample in a study of CD8+ T cells in alopecia areata. The data were produced by immunoSEQ multiplex PCR, yet TCRdb's version contains in-frame clones alone and is incomplete. The top ten clones hold about an eighth of a sample with some 4,000 clones, 50% to 70% of them seen once. Sample: skin, taken at week 4, from a patient treated with tofacitinib. Receptors originate from a human donor with alopecia areata. Both conserved end residues are part of each CDR3. The order of the fields is clone size, J gene, V gene, D gene, CDR3 length, CDR3 DNA, CDR3 protein. The D gene is left open where the match is weak. Size is stated for part of the rows, as once, few or many counts, or as a class when the clone is expanded.

abundance: large; j_gene: TRBJ1-3; v_gene: TRBV7-9; d_gene: TRBD1; len: 16; CDR3nt: TGTGCCAGCAGCTCTCGGACAGGCCACTCTGGAAACACCATATATTTT; CDR3aa: CASSSRTGHSGNTIYF
abundance: .; j_gene: TRBJ1-5; v_gene: TRBV6-1; d_gene: .; len: 14; CDR3nt: TGTGCCAGCAGGCGACAGAATAGCAATCAGCCCCAGCATTTT; CDR3aa: CASRRQNSNQPQHF
abundance: .; j_gene: TRBJ2-1; v_gene: TRBV7-8; d_gene: TRBD2; len: 16; CDR3nt: TGTGCCAGCAGCTTAGCTCGGCTAGCGGGAGTATATGAGCAGTTCTTC; CDR3aa: CASSLARLAGVYEQFF
abundance: .; j_gene: TRBJ2-7; v_gene: TRBV9; d_gene: .; len: 13; CDR3nt: TGTGCCAGCAGTCCCAGGGATCTCTACGAGCAGTACTTC; CDR3aa: CASSPRDLYEQYF
abundance: .; j_gene: TRBJ1-1; v_gene: TRBV4-1; d_gene: TRBD1; len: 14; CDR3nt: TGCGCCAGCAGCCAACCGGGACAGGGGGCTGAAGCTTTCTTT; CDR3aa: CASSQPGQGAEAFF
abundance: few; j_gene: TRBJ1-3; v_gene: TRBV19; d_gene: .; len: 15; CDR3nt: TGTGCCAGTAGACGGGACCGCGGGACTGGAAACACCATATATTTT; CDR3aa: CASRRDRGTGNTIYF
abundance: .; j_gene: TRBJ1-2; v_gene: TRBV7-9; d_gene: TRBD1; len: 14; CDR3nt: TGTGCCAGCAGCTTAAAGGGACAGGACTATGGCTACACCTTC; CDR3aa: CASSLKGQDYGYTF
abundance: .; j_gene: TRBJ2-3; v_gene: TRBV18; d_gene: .; len: 13; CDR3nt: TGTGCCAGCTCCCCTAACAAGGGAGATACGCAGTATTTT; CDR3aa: CASSPNKGDTQYF
abundance: .; j_gene: TRBJ2-4; v_gene: TRBV7-8; d_gene: .; len: 15; CDR3nt: TGTGCCAGCAGCTTAGCAGGGATCTCCAAAAACATTCAGTACTTC; CDR3aa: CASSLAGISKNIQYF
abundance: once; j_gene: TRBJ2-1; v_gene: TRBV7-2; d_gene: TRBD1; len: 15; CDR3nt: TGTGCCAGCAGCTTAGCTGCGGACAGGGGGAATGAGCAGTTCTTC; CDR3aa: CASSLAADRGNEQFF
abundance: .; j_gene: TRBJ2-5; v_gene: TRBV13; d_gene: .; len: 14; CDR3nt: TGTGCCAGCAGCAAACGACAGTCTCGAGAGACCCAGTACTTC; CDR3aa: CASSKRQSRETQYF
abundance: .; j_gene: TRBJ1-5; v_gene: TRBV10-1; d_gene: .; len: 15; CDR3nt: TGCGCCAGCAGTGACCCGACAGAGTGGGATCAGCCCCAGCATTTT; CDR3aa: CASSDPTEWDQPQHF
abundance: .; j_gene: TRBJ2-7; v_gene: TRBV9; d_gene: .; len: 15; CDR3nt: TGTGCCAGCAGCCTTTCCCCCGGATCCTCCTACGAGCAGTACTTC; CDR3aa: CASSLSPGSSYEQYF
abundance: .; j_gene: TRBJ2-5; v_gene: TRBV30; d_gene: .; len: 12; CDR3nt: TGTGCCTGGGGACAGCGTCGGGAGACCCAGTACTTC; CDR3aa: CAWGQRRETQYF
abundance: .; j_gene: TRBJ2-7; v_gene: TRBV6-5; d_gene: .; len: 15; CDR3nt: TGTGCCAGCAGTCCAGCAGTGCAGGGAAGGAACGAGCAGTACTTC; CDR3aa: CASSPAVQGRNEQYF
abundance: few; j_gene: TRBJ2-1; v_gene: TRBV19; d_gene: TRBD2; len: 14; CDR3nt: TGTGCCAGCACTTCCGGGGAGGGATACAATGAGCAGTTCTTC; CDR3aa: CASTSGEGYNEQFF
abundance: .; j_gene: TRBJ2-1; v_gene: TRBV7-2; d_gene: .; len: 15; CDR3nt: TGTGCCAGCAGCTTAGCGGCCCTGACCTACAATGAGCAGTTCTTC; CDR3aa: CASSLAALTYNEQFF
abundance: .; j_gene: TRBJ2-7; v_gene: TRBV7-3; d_gene: .; len: 14; CDR3nt: TGTGCCAGCAGCTTGGGAACAGGACCCTACGAGCAGTACTTC; CDR3aa: CASSLGTGPYEQYF
abundance: .; j_gene: TRBJ1-1; v_gene: TRBV7-9; d_gene: .; len: 13; CDR3nt: TGTGCCAGCAGCCGAGAGGGATACACTGAAGCTTTCTTT; CDR3aa: CASSREGYTEAFF
abundance: .; j_gene: TRBJ1-3; v_gene: TRBV10-3; d_gene: TRBD1; len: 15; CDR3nt: TGTGCCACCAGAGGAAGGGACAGGTGGAGAAACACCATATATTTT; CDR3aa: CATRGRDRWRNTIYF
abundance: .; j_gene: TRBJ2-5; v_gene: TRBV6-5; d_gene: TRBD1; len: 15; CDR3nt: TGTGCCAGCAGTTACTCAACAGGGGTCGTAAAGACCCAGTACTTC; CDR3aa: CASSYSTGVVKTQYF
abundance: .; j_gene: TRBJ2-3; v_gene: TRBV29-1; d_gene: .; len: 15; CDR3nt: TGCAGCGTTGAGCCCAGTAGCGGTTACACAGATACGCAGTATTTT; CDR3aa: CSVEPSSGYTDTQYF
abundance: .; j_gene: TRBJ2-1; v_gene: TRBV7-3; d_gene: .; len: 14; CDR3nt: TGTGCCAGCAGCTTCGGGAGAGGCCACAATGAGCAGTTCTTC; CDR3aa: CASSFGRGHNEQFF
abundance: .; j_gene: TRBJ2-2; v_gene: TRBV19; d_gene: TRBD2; len: 14; CDR3nt: TGTGCCAGTAATACTCTAGCGGAGGTCGGGGAGCTGTTTTTT; CDR3aa: CASNTLAEVGELFF
abundance: .; j_gene: TRBJ1-3; v_gene: TRBV6-5; d_gene: .; len: 16; CDR3nt: TGTGCCAGCAGTTACTCGTATTCCGCGGAGAGAAACACCATATATTTT; CDR3aa: CASSYSYSAERNTIYF
abundance: few; j_gene: TRBJ2-2; v_gene: TRBV4-1; d_gene: TRBD2; len: 21; CDR3nt: TGCGCCAGCAGCCGCCGACAGGGGCCCGGACTAGCGGGAGAGTACACCGGGGAGCTGTTTTTT; CDR3aa: CASSRRQGPGLAGEYTGELFF